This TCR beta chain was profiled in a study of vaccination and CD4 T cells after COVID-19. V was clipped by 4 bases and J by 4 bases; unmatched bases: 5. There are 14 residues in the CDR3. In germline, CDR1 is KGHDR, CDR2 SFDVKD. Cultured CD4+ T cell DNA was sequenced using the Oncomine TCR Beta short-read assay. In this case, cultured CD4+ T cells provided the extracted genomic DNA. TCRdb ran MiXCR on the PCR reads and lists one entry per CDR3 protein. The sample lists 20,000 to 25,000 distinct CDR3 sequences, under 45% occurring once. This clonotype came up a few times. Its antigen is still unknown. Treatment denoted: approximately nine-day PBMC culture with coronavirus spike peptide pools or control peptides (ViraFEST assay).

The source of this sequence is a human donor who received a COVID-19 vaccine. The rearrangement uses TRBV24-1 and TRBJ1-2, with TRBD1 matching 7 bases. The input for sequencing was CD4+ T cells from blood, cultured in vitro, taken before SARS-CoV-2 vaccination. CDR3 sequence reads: CATSERDRVYGYTF. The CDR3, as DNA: TGTGCCACCAGTGAGCGAGACAGGGTCTATGGCTACACCTTC.